A single sample gave rise to the 16 T cell receptor beta chains below, sequenced in a study of yellow fever vaccine responses in identical twins. TCRdb redid the calling of the RT-PCR reads with MiXCR, one entry per CDR3 protein. The table shows around 20,000 distinct CDR3 sequences, with about two thirds occurring only once. Material: T cells from blood (PBMCs), unsorted or a sorted subset (not recorded which), obtained before or after yellow fever vaccination (not recorded which). These receptors came from a woman under 30 who received the yellow fever vaccine.

The chain is built from TRBV29-1 and TRBJ1-1; 10 bases align to TRBD1. The germline CDR1 and CDR2 sequences are SQVTM and ANQGSEA. The CDR3 extends over 13 amino acids. V shed 6 bases and J 7 bases; nucleotides not matched to a gene: 8. The CDR3: CSVGQGIDYEAFF. The DNA for the CDR3 is TGCAGCGTGGGACAGGGGATAGATTATGAAGCTTTCTTT.

The gene calls are TRBV7-6 and TRBJ2-1, with 7 bases lining up with TRBD2. After removal of 1 base from V and 1 base from J, the junction contained 7 bases not matched to a gene. The CDR3 covers 17 residues. Germline assignment: CDR1 SGHVS and CDR2 FNYEAQ. CDR3 in amino acids: CASSLGSSGQSYNEQFF. The CDR3 bases are TGTGCCAGCAGCTTAGGGTCTAGCGGACAATCCTACAATGAGCAGTTCTTC. Looking up the rest from reference TRBV7-6 and TRBJ2-1 gives the full variable domain: GAGVSQSPRYKVTKRGQDVALRCDPISGHVSLYWYRQALGQGPEFLTYFNYEAQQDKSGLPNDRFSAERPEGSISTLTIQRTEQRDSAMYRCASSLGSSGQSYNEQFFGPGTRLTVL.

This clonotype has only a few counts. The chain combines TRBV23-1 with TRBJ2-1; D gene ambiguous. TRBV23-1 is flagged as an ORF with uncertain function. Trimming left V 8 bases short and J 8 bases short, with 19 bases between. This CDR3 has 14 amino acids. The CDR3 is CASDPLSLWDEQFF. The CDR3 DNA sequence: TGCGCCAGCGACCCTTTAAGCCTTTGGGATGAGCAGTTCTTC.

The chain is built from TRBV20-1 and TRBJ1-5; 8 nucleotides match TRBD1. Germline lookup yields CDR1 DFQATT and CDR2 SNEGSKA (reference sequence). There are 15 residues in the CDR3. Germline trimming cut 3 bases from V and 3 bases from J; bases unmatched to any gene: 7. CDR3 DNA sequence: TGCAGTGCTAGGATGACAGGGGAGTACAATCAGCCCCAGCATTTT. Protein: CSARMTGEYNQPQHF.

The chain links TRBV2 to TRBJ2-1, with 9 bases lining up with TRBD2. This CDR3 is built from 15 residues. Germline V CDR1 and CDR2: SNHLY, FYNNEI. V shed 5 bases and J 5 bases; nucleotides not matched to a gene: 7. The CDR3 DNA reads TGTGCCAGCAGTCCCAGCGGGGGGAACAACAATGAGCAGTTCTTC. Protein: CASSPSGGNNNEQFF.

The chain has TRBV18 and TRBJ2-1; a weak D match, TRBD2 (6 bases). Per germline, CDR1 KGHSH and CDR2 LQKENI. With 3 bases removed from V and 4 bases from J, the gap between germline ends came to 16 bases. The length of the CDR3 is 16 residues. The CDR3 DNA is TGTGCCAGCTCACCTATTGTCGGCGGGGCTTACAATGAGCAGTTCTTC. Translating gives CASSPIVGGAYNEQFF.

The chain has TRBV2 and TRBJ1-2, with D hard to call. This CDR3 contains 11 residues. V was trimmed by 4 bases and J by 4 bases, leaving 4 bases between them. The germline CDR1 and CDR2 sequences are SNHLY and FYNNEI. The CDR3 DNA reads TGTGCCAGCAGTGTCAGCTATGGCTACACCTTC. Its translation is CASSVSYGYTF.

The chain has TRBV18 and TRBJ2-1; 10 bases line up with TRBD1. The CDR3 sequence is 15 residues long. V was clipped by 4 bases and J by 2 bases; unmatched bases: 2. CDR1 and CDR2 (germline): KGHSH, LQKENI. This CDR3 is CASSLDRGPYNEQFF. DNA of the CDR3: TGTGCCAGCTCACTTGACAGGGGGCCCTACAATGAGCAGTTCTTC.

The chain couples TRBV13 to TRBJ1-3, with D hard to call. This CDR3 has 11 residues. Germline V gives CDR1 PRHDT, CDR2 FYEKMQ (reference sequence). The V end was cut by 0 bases, the J end by 6 bases, with 0 bases between. The CDR3 protein is CASSLGNTIYF. CDR3 nucleotides: TGTGCCAGCAGCTTAGGAAACACCATATATTTT.

This clonotype came up once. This chain links TRBV5-6 with TRBJ2-5; TRBD2 agrees at 11 bases. The CDR3 is 19 amino acids. The V gene's germline CDR1 is SGHDT and CDR2 YYEEEE. The V gene end was trimmed by 2 bases and the J gene end by 2 bases; junction bases not matched to a gene: 14. The CDR3 loop is CASSFFGLAGGHKQETQYF. CDR3 nucleotide sequence: TGTGCCAGCAGCTTCTTTGGGCTAGCGGGAGGACACAAGCAAGAGACCCAGTACTTC.

This chain connects TRBV20-1 to TRBJ1-2; D perhaps matches TRBD1 (5 bases). V was cut by 1 base and J by 2 bases, with 23 bases left in between. Germline lookup yields CDR1 DFQATT and CDR2 SNEGSKA (reference sequence). The CDR3 runs 18 residues. CDR3 nucleotide sequence: TGCAGTGCTAGAGCCTCCCCCCGGGACCGAGGGTTCAACTATGGCTACACCTTC. It translates to CSARASPRDRGFNYGYTF.

CDR3 sequence (DNA): TGTGCCAGCAGCTTAAACGTCCAGGCTAATTCACCCCTCCACTTT. It yields the protein CASSLNVQANSPLHF. The V call is TRBV7-6, the J call TRBJ1-6; no clear D gene. V lost 2 bases to trimming and J lost 6 bases, with 11 bases between them. Per the germline V gene, CDR1 is SGHVS and CDR2 is FNYEAQ. The length of the CDR3 is 15 residues.

The rearrangement links TRBV15 to TRBJ2-5; 7 bases line up with TRBD1. CDR3 length: 14 amino acids. V trimming: 3 bases; J trimming: 4 bases; junction bases outside the gene matches: 5. Germline CDR1 LNHNV, CDR2 YYDKDF (reference sequence). The CDR3 coding sequence is TGTGCCACCAGCAGGCCAGGGGGTCGAGAGACCCAGTACTTC. The encoded protein is CATSRPGGRETQYF.

This clonotype has a handful of counts. The chain is built from TRBV4-1 and TRBJ2-3, with a possible D match to TRBD2 (6 bases). Germline CDR1 is MGHRA and CDR2 is YSYEKL. The CDR3 has 16 amino acids. Trimming stripped 4 bases from V and 6 bases from J, with 20 bases between. CDR3 sequence reads: CASSPEPGLPADTQYF. The CDR3 DNA reads TGCGCCAGCAGCCCCGAACCGGGACTCCCCGCGGATACGCAGTATTTT.

This clonotype was counted once. The chain couples TRBV11-1 to TRBJ2-1; perhaps TRBD1 as D (5 bases). Trimming took 0 bases from V and 7 from J, leaving 7 bases between them. This CDR3 region has 13 residues. Germline CDR1 is SGHAT and CDR2 is FQDESV (reference sequence). CDR3 sequence: CASSLAGVNEQFF. The CDR3 region has the DNA TGTGCCAGCAGCTTAGCAGGGGTTAATGAGCAGTTCTTC.

The V gene is TRBV14, the J gene TRBJ2-3, with D perhaps matching TRBD2 (6 bases). This CDR3 has 17 amino acids. V was shortened by 0 bases and J by 2 bases, with 15 bases between the two germline ends. Germline-derived CDR1 and CDR2 are SGHDN and FVKESK. The CDR3 reads CASSQDPAGEFTDTQYF. The CDR3 DNA is TGTGCCAGCAGCCAAGATCCAGCGGGCGAATTCACAGATACGCAGTATTTT.